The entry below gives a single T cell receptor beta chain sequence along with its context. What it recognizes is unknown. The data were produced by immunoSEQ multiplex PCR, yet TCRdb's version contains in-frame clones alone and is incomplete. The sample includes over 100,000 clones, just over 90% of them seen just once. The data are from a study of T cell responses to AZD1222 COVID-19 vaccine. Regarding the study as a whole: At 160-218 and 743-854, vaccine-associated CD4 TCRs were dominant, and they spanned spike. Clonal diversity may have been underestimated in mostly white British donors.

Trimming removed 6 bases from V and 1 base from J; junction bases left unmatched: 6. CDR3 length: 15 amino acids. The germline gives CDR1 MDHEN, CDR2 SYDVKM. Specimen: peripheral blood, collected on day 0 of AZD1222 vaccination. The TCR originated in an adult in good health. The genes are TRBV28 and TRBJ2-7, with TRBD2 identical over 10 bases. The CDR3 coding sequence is TGTGCCAGCAGCCCCCGGACTAGCGGATCCTACGAGCAGTACTTC. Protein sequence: CASSPRTSGSYEQYF. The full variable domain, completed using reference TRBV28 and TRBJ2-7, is DVKVTQSSRYLVKRTGEKVFLECVQDMDHENMFWYRQDPGLGLRLIYFSYDVKMKEKGDIPEGYSVSREKKERFSLILESASTNQTSMYLCASSPRTSGSYEQYFGPGTRLTVT.